Listed below are T cell receptor beta chains from one sample, sequenced in a study of cytomegalovirus exposure and HLA in healthy donors. The table came from immunoSEQ multiplex PCR; TCRdb's copy has only in-frame clones and leaves some out. The top ten clones hold roughly 12% of a sample with about 140,000 clones, 60% to 80% of them seen once. Input material: PBMCs. All receptors come from a man aged 18 to 30 in good health and CMV-seropositive. Both conserved end residues are part of each CDR3. The D gene is left open where the match is weak. The size of a clone is reported for some rows only, either as once, few or many, or as a class for expanded clones.

J | D | size | V | DNA | CDR3
TRBJ2-1 | TRBD2 | . | TRBV2 | TGTGCCAGCAGTGAAGGGTGGTCTAGCGGGAAGGATGAGCAGTTCTTC | CASSEGWSSGKDEQFF
TRBJ2-2 | . | . | TRBV28 | TGTGCCAGCAGTACAAGTCTTTGGGGGGAGCTGTTTTTT | CASSTSLWGELFF
TRBJ2-3 | TRBD2 | few | TRBV5-1 | TGCGCCAGCATGAGCGGGAGGGCCGTAGATACGCAGTATTTT | CASMSGRAVDTQYF
TRBJ2-6 | . | . | TRBV7-9 | TGTGCCAGCAGCTTACCACGGACAGCCGAGGGCTCTGGGGCCAACGTCCTGACTTTC | CASSLPRTAEGSGANVLTF
TRBJ1-5 | . | . | TRBV29-1 | TGCAGCGTTGGTTGGGGGGAGGATCAGCCCCAGCATTTT | CSVGWGEDQPQHF
TRBJ2-7 | TRBD2 | . | TRBV6-1 | TGTGCCTCACGAGGTGGGGGGGTCTACGAGCAGTACTTC | CASRGGGVYEQYF
TRBJ2-3 | . | . | TRBV10-1 | TGCGCCAGCAGTGAGGGCAGGGGAAGCACAGATACGCAGTATTTT | CASSEGRGSTDTQYF
TRBJ2-2 | TRBD1 | . | TRBV5-1 | TGCGCCAGCAGCTTGGAACAGGGGTCTCCCGGGGAGCTGTTTTTT | CASSLEQGSPGELFF
TRBJ2-7 | TRBD1 | . | TRBV5-4 | TGTGCCAGCAGCTTGGACAGGGGTGGCGAGCAGTACTTC | CASSLDRGGEQYF
TRBJ1-4 | . | . | TRBV6-1 | TGTGCCAGCAGTGTTGAAGTCCGCGTTGCCCGAAAACTGTTTTTT | CASSVEVRVARKLFF
TRBJ2-2 | . | few | TRBV7-2 | TGTGCCAGCAGCTCGCAACTAGTCAATACCGGGGAGCTGTTTTTT | CASSSQLVNTGELFF
TRBJ2-3 | TRBD2 | . | TRBV13 | TGTGCCAGCAGCTACCGTGCCGCGGGGAGGGCAGATACGCAGTATTTT | CASSYRAAGRADTQYF
TRBJ1-1 | . | . | TRBV11-2 | TGTGCCAGCAGCACCATTGGCTCGTGGGCTTTCTTT | CASSTIGSWAFF
TRBJ2-1 | TRBD2 | . | TRBV29-1 | TGCAGCGTTTCGTCCTTGTATGTGGCTAGCGGGAGGGCCTCGGATGAGCAGTTCTTC | CSVSSLYVASGRASDEQFF
TRBJ2-5 | . | . | TRBV18 | TGTGCCAGCTCACCACGACGGGGAGAGACCCAGTACTTC | CASSPRRGETQYF
TRBJ1-3 | . | few | TRBV6-1 | TGTGCCAGTGACAGAGGGAGGGAAGCGGGAAACACCATATATTTT | CASDRGREAGNTIYF
TRBJ2-5 | . | . | TRBV6-5 | TGTGCCAGCAGTTACTCTGGCTGGACGGGGCAGTACTTC | CASSYSGWTGQYF
TRBJ2-5 | TRBD2 | . | TRBV7-9 | TGTGCCAGCAGCCTGCCTAGCGGGACTAGGGCAGAGACCCAGTACTTC | CASSLPSGTRAETQYF
TRBJ1-4 | TRBD1 | once | TRBV5-1 | TGCGCCAGCAGCTTCCGGGACAGGGGAGAAGAAAAACTGTTTTTT | CASSFRDRGEEKLFF
TRBJ2-1 | . | . | TRBV11-1 | TGTGCCAGCAGCCAGGGTAGTGGAGAGCAGTTCTTC | CASSQGSGEQFF